The clone carrying this TCR beta chain has just a few counts. The antigen is undetermined. The data derive from a study of T-cell memory formation after mild COVID-19. TCR alpha and TCR beta cDNA libraries with sample barcodes and UMIs came from 5'RACE using constant-segment primers. One entry per CDR3 protein results from TCRdb running MiXCR on the 5' RACE reads. The sample has tens of thousands of distinct CDR3 sequences, around 25% seen once. Study-level results: Nothing confirmed that second-wave clones peaking on day 37 were specific for SARS-CoV-2.

The receptor was derived from a man aged 18 to 29 who had mild COVID-19 (a few samples of this study predate the infection). Cell type and time point are not known. Sequenced: PBMCs or a T cell subset sorted from them (not recorded which).

In DNA, the CDR3 is TGCGCCAGCAGCCAAGATGGGACCCACGATACGCAGTATTTT. Protein product: CASSQDGTHDTQYF. This sequence joins TRBV4-3 and TRBJ2-3; D is possibly TRBD1 or TRBD2 (5 bases each). V lost 0 bases, J lost 6 bases, and 10 bases lay in between. CDR1 LGHNA and CDR2 YSLEER come from the germline V gene. The CDR3 has 14 residues.